These 8 T cell receptor beta chains came from one sample sequenced in a study of post-analysis software for immune sequencing data. Study conclusions and caveats: Patients carried roughly five TRBV segments more frequently than controls did, and TRBV5-6, TRBV5-1 and TRBV20-1 were among them.

The library was made from cDNA and included unique molecular identifiers. MiXCR, applied by TCRdb to the PCR reads, yields one record per CDR3 protein. Seen here are roughly 700,000 distinct CDR3 sequences, 30% observed once, and the top ten hold roughly 0.57%. These receptors' targets are unknown. The specimen sequenced was blood. The receptors shown here come from a girl aged 10 to 17 with multiple sclerosis.

This clonotype showed up just once. The V call is TRBV6-1, the J call TRBJ2-1; the D gene is possibly TRBD2 (6 bases). Germline V lookup: CDR1 MNHNS, CDR2 SASEGT. Trimming took 6 bases from V and 8 from J, leaving 14 bases between them. The CDR3 covers 13 residues. CDR3 nucleotides: TGTGCCAGCAGCGGGGGACGTGGCGATGAGCAGTTCTTC. It encodes CASSGGRGDEQFF.

The table lists this clonotype with a count of one. Since a much larger clone is just one base distant, this may be a read error. This rearrangement joins TRBV7-9 to TRBJ2-3, with D perhaps TRBD1 or TRBD2 (5 bases each). The CDR3 length is 17 residues. The germline CDR1 and CDR2 sequences are SEHNR and FQNEAQ (reference sequence). CDR3 sequence: CASSLSVGIRGADTRYF. Written as DNA, the CDR3 is TGTGCCAGCAGCTTATCTGTGGGAATTCGGGGCGCAGATACGCGGTATTTT.

This CDR3 reads CSVARLLDHLGYNEQFF. As DNA, the CDR3 is TGCAGCGTGGCCCGGCTGTTGGACCACCTTGGCTACAATGAGCAGTTCTTC. V usage is TRBV29-1 and J usage is TRBJ2-1; no definite D call. V was pared by 6 bases and J by 3 bases, with 24 bases between. Per the germline V gene, CDR1 is SQVTM and CDR2 is ANQGSEA. The CDR3 covers 17 residues.

A few counts support this clonotype. The gene calls are TRBV6-5 and TRBJ2-1; 9 nucleotides line up with TRBD2. V lost 6 bases, J lost 4 bases, and 7 bases stayed unmatched. Germline CDR1 is MNHEY and CDR2 is SVGAGI. The CDR3 length is 15 residues. The DNA of the CDR3 is TGTGCCAGCAGCCAGACTAGCGGCCCTTACAATGAGCAGTTCTTC. The encoded protein is CASSQTSGPYNEQFF.

This clonotype has a count of ten or more. The chain uses TRBV20-1 and TRBJ2-5; D not resolved. This CDR3 comprises 10 residues. Germline-derived CDR1 and CDR2 are DFQATT and SNEGSKA (reference sequence). The V end lost 3 bases, the J end lost 11 bases, and 10 bases lay between the germline ends. This CDR3 reads CSASLEEQYF. Here the CDR3 DNA reads TGCAGTGCTAGCCTGGAAGAGCAGTACTTC.

The V and J genes are TRBV27 and TRBJ2-1, with D possibly TRBD1 on 6 matching bases. V was clipped by 6 bases and J by 1 base, with 13 bases between them. The CDR3 covers 15 residues. Germline-derived CDR1 and CDR2 are MNHEY and SMNVEV (reference sequence). The DNA of the CDR3 is TGTGCCAGCAGGGAAGGCAGGGGATCCTACAATGAGCAGTTCTTC. Its translation: CASREGRGSYNEQFF.

The genes are TRBV6-6 and TRBJ2-5, with 7 bases matching TRBD1. The last part of the DNA fits TRBJ2-7 better; the J call may be wrong. The CDR3 sequence is 16 residues long. CDR1 is MNHNY and CDR2 is SVGAGI in the germline V gene (reference sequence). The CDR3 region has the DNA TGTGCCAGCAGTTACTTGCTAGTCCCCAGGGGGAACGAGCAGTACTTC. Protein: CASSYLLVPRGNEQYF.

This clonotype was detected a few times. This rearrangement joins TRBV6-5 to TRBJ1-4; 7 bases match TRBD1. This CDR3 is 15 amino acids long. CDR1 is MNHEY, CDR2 SVGAGI, per germline. Trimming cost V 6 bases and J 8 bases; bases outside gene matches: 12. The CDR3 DNA follows: TGTGCCAGCAGCCGGCGGGGGTGGGGACAGGAAAAACTGTTTTTT. This codes for CASSRRGWGQEKLFF.